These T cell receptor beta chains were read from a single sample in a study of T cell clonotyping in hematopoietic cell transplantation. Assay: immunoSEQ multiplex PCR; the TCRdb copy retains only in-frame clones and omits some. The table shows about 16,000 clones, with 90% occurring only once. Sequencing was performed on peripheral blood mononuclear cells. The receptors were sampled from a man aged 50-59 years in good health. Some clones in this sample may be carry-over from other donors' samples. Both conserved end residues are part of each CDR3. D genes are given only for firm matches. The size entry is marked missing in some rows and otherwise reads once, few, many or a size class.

CDR3 protein: CASSQDSANYGYTF; CDR3 DNA: TGTGCCAGCAGCCAAGACTCAGCGAACTATGGCTACACCTTC; D gene: .; J gene: TRBJ1-2; V gene: TRBV4-2; clone size: once
CDR3 protein: CASSYSGQGVGYGYTF; CDR3 DNA: TGTGCCAGCAGTTACTCGGGACAGGGGGTTGGCTATGGCTACACCTTC; D gene: TRBD1; J gene: TRBJ1-2; V gene: TRBV6-5; clone size: .
CDR3 protein: CASSESYSNYGYTF; CDR3 DNA: TGTGCCAGCAGTGAAAGCTACTCTAACTATGGCTACACCTTC; D gene: .; J gene: TRBJ1-2; V gene: TRBV2; clone size: .
CDR3 protein: CASSSDGAGGRNEQFF; CDR3 DNA: TGTGCCAGCAGTTCCGACGGAGCGGGGGGCCGCAATGAGCAGTTCTTC; D gene: TRBD2; J gene: TRBJ2-1; V gene: TRBV6-5; clone size: once
CDR3 protein: CASTIPDGPWHF; CDR3 DNA: TGTGCCAGCACCATCCCTGACGGCCCTTGGCATTTT; D gene: .; J gene: TRBJ1-5; V gene: TRBV28; clone size: .
CDR3 protein: CASSQRQGGEKLFF; CDR3 DNA: TGTGCCAGCAGCCAACGACAGGGTGGGGAAAAACTGTTTTTT; D gene: TRBD1; J gene: TRBJ1-4; V gene: TRBV7-9; clone size: once
CDR3 protein: CASSPDRLNTEAFF; CDR3 DNA: TGCGCCAGCAGCCCGGACAGATTGAACACTGAAGCTTTCTTT; D gene: .; J gene: TRBJ1-1; V gene: TRBV4-1; clone size: .
CDR3 protein: CASSPWTSGSADTQYF; CDR3 DNA: TGTGCCAGCAGCCCCTGGACTAGCGGGTCGGCAGATACGCAGTATTTT; D gene: TRBD2; J gene: TRBJ2-3; V gene: TRBV7-9; clone size: .
CDR3 protein: CASSMTGGYSPLHF; CDR3 DNA: TGTGCCAGTAGTATGACGGGGGGCTACTCACCCCTCCACTTT; D gene: .; J gene: TRBJ1-6; V gene: TRBV19; clone size: .
CDR3 protein: CASRQMGGQGYTF; CDR3 DNA: TGTGCCAGCAGGCAGATGGGAGGGCAGGGCTACACCTTC; D gene: .; J gene: TRBJ1-2; V gene: TRBV28; clone size: .
CDR3 protein: CASSQSRGPWGEQYF; CDR3 DNA: TGCGCCAGCAGTCAATCCCGAGGGCCATGGGGGGAGCAGTACTTC; D gene: .; J gene: TRBJ2-7; V gene: TRBV23-1; clone size: .
CDR3 protein: CASSGEGGRPTDTQYF; CDR3 DNA: TGTGCCAGTAGTGGCGAAGGGGGACGACCCACAGATACGCAGTATTTT; D gene: .; J gene: TRBJ2-3; V gene: TRBV19; clone size: .
CDR3 protein: CASSLTAGGGSNYGYTF; CDR3 DNA: TGTGCCAGCAGCTTAACCGCCGGTGGGGGCAGCAACTATGGCTACACCTTC; D gene: .; J gene: TRBJ1-2; V gene: TRBV7-8; clone size: .
CDR3 protein: CASSLDDSPYGYTF; CDR3 DNA: TGCGCCAGCAGCTTGGATGACAGCCCCTATGGCTACACCTTC; D gene: .; J gene: TRBJ1-2; V gene: TRBV5-1; clone size: .
CDR3 protein: CSVADRLSGANVLTF; CDR3 DNA: TGCAGCGTTGCGGACAGGCTCTCTGGGGCCAACGTCCTGACTTTC; D gene: TRBD1; J gene: TRBJ2-6; V gene: TRBV29-1; clone size: once
CDR3 protein: CASSVDPSGVSYEQYF; CDR3 DNA: TGTGCCAGCAGCGTAGATCCTAGCGGGGTATCCTACGAGCAGTACTTC; D gene: TRBD2; J gene: TRBJ2-7; V gene: TRBV9; clone size: .
CDR3 protein: CASSLEGRLADTQYF; CDR3 DNA: TGCGCCAGCAGCCTAGAGGGGAGGCTCGCGGATACGCAGTATTTT; D gene: .; J gene: TRBJ2-3; V gene: TRBV5-1; clone size: .
CDR3 protein: CASSRDGYGYTF; CDR3 DNA: TGTGCCAGCAGTCGCGACGGCTATGGCTACACCTTC; D gene: .; J gene: TRBJ1-2; V gene: TRBV7-3; clone size: few
CDR3 protein: CASSHGTGLGDTQYF; CDR3 DNA: TGCGCCAGCAGCCACGGGACAGGGCTTGGAGATACGCAGTATTTT; D gene: TRBD1; J gene: TRBJ2-3; V gene: TRBV4-3; clone size: .
CDR3 protein: CASSYSGDQPQHF; CDR3 DNA: TGTGCCAGCAGTTATTCAGGGGACCAGCCCCAGCATTTT; D gene: .; J gene: TRBJ1-5; V gene: TRBV6-5; clone size: .
CDR3 protein: CASSLIGNSNQPQHF; CDR3 DNA: TGTGCCAGCAGTTTAATCGGAAATAGCAATCAGCCCCAGCATTTT; D gene: .; J gene: TRBJ1-5; V gene: TRBV28; clone size: .
CDR3 protein: CAWSVGPAVLTF; CDR3 DNA: TGTGCCTGGAGTGTAGGCCCGGCCGTCCTGACTTTC; D gene: .; J gene: TRBJ2-6; V gene: TRBV30; clone size: .
CDR3 protein: CASSQKSPEKYF; CDR3 DNA: TGTGCCAGCAGTCAAAAGTCCCCAGAGAAGTACTTC; D gene: .; J gene: TRBJ2-7; V gene: TRBV6-6; clone size: once
CDR3 protein: CASRTGTGANEQYF; CDR3 DNA: TGTGCCAGCAGAACCGGGACAGGGGCCAACGAGCAGTACTTC; D gene: TRBD1; J gene: TRBJ2-7; V gene: TRBV5-4; clone size: .
CDR3 protein: CASSVATTTPSYEQYF; CDR3 DNA: TGTGCCAGCAGTGTTGCAACAACGACCCCCTCCTACGAGCAGTACTTC; D gene: .; J gene: TRBJ2-7; V gene: TRBV6-1; clone size: .
CDR3 protein: CASSIYSGTGRLYEQYF; CDR3 DNA: TGTGCCAGTAGTATTTACTCCGGGACAGGACGGCTCTACGAGCAGTACTTC; D gene: TRBD1; J gene: TRBJ2-7; V gene: TRBV19; clone size: .
CDR3 protein: CAATGSYSDGYTF; CDR3 DNA: TGTGCCGCAACAGGAAGCTATAGTGATGGCTACACCTTC; D gene: .; J gene: TRBJ1-2; V gene: TRBV28; clone size: .
CDR3 protein: CASSLIVENTIYF; CDR3 DNA: TGTGCCAGCAGCTTAATAGTTGAAAACACCATATATTTT; D gene: .; J gene: TRBJ1-3; V gene: TRBV7-2; clone size: .
CDR3 protein: CASRMGHFNSPLHF; CDR3 DNA: TGTGCCAGCAGAATGGGACATTTTAATTCACCCCTCCACTTT; D gene: .; J gene: TRBJ1-6; V gene: TRBV6-5; clone size: .
CDR3 protein: CASSVIQENTEAFF; CDR3 DNA: TGTGCCAGCAGCGTGATACAGGAGAACACTGAAGCTTTCTTT; D gene: .; J gene: TRBJ1-1; V gene: TRBV9; clone size: .
CDR3 protein: CASSRSGGAGEQYF; CDR3 DNA: TGTGCCAGCAGTCGTAGCGGGGGGGCTGGCGAGCAGTACTTC; D gene: TRBD2; J gene: TRBJ2-7; V gene: TRBV9; clone size: .
CDR3 protein: CSVDIRGQEAFF; CDR3 DNA: TGCAGCGTTGATATTCGAGGACAGGAAGCTTTCTTT; D gene: .; J gene: TRBJ1-1; V gene: TRBV29-1; clone size: .
CDR3 protein: CASILPGPPTIYGYTF; CDR3 DNA: TGTGCCAGCATACTACCGGGTCCTCCAACTATCTATGGCTACACCTTC; D gene: .; J gene: TRBJ1-2; V gene: TRBV28; clone size: .
CDR3 protein: CASSLKTSGGTDTQYF; CDR3 DNA: TGTGCCAGCAGCCTCAAGACTAGCGGGGGCACAGATACGCAGTATTTT; D gene: TRBD2; J gene: TRBJ2-3; V gene: TRBV7-6; clone size: .
CDR3 protein: CASSLAAGSRKTQYF; CDR3 DNA: TGCGCCAGCAGCTTGGCCGCGGGGAGCAGGAAGACCCAGTACTTC; D gene: .; J gene: TRBJ2-5; V gene: TRBV5-1; clone size: .
CDR3 protein: CAWRGSAGYTF; CDR3 DNA: TGTGCCTGGAGAGGGTCTGCTGGCTACACCTTC; D gene: .; J gene: TRBJ1-2; V gene: TRBV30; clone size: .
CDR3 protein: CAWLTGYGYTF; CDR3 DNA: TGTGCCTGGTTGACAGGATATGGCTACACCTTC; D gene: .; J gene: TRBJ1-2; V gene: TRBV30; clone size: .
CDR3 protein: CASSESGNKNYEQYF; CDR3 DNA: TGTGCCAGCAGTGAATCTGGGAATAAGAACTACGAGCAGTACTTC; D gene: .; J gene: TRBJ2-7; V gene: TRBV6-1; clone size: .
CDR3 protein: CASSPTGQGLLNYGYTF; CDR3 DNA: TGTGCCAGCAGCCCGACGGGACAGGGGCTCCTGAACTATGGCTACACCTTC; D gene: TRBD1; J gene: TRBJ1-2; V gene: TRBV5-8; clone size: once
CDR3 protein: CASSSASGYTF; CDR3 DNA: TGTGCCAGCAGCTCCGCATCGGGCTACACCTTC; D gene: .; J gene: TRBJ1-2; V gene: TRBV5-6; clone size: .
CDR3 protein: CAWSTGQGIGYTF; CDR3 DNA: TGTGCCTGGAGTACCGGACAGGGAATTGGCTACACCTTC; D gene: TRBD1; J gene: TRBJ1-2; V gene: TRBV30; clone size: .
CDR3 protein: CASSQDYVLGGANVLTF; CDR3 DNA: TGCGCCAGCAGCCAAGACTACGTGTTAGGCGGGGCCAACGTCCTGACTTTC; D gene: .; J gene: TRBJ2-6; V gene: TRBV4-1; clone size: .
CDR3 protein: CASSQERRSIYTQYF; CDR3 DNA: TGCGCCAGCAGCCAAGAAAGGAGAAGTATTTATACGCAGTATTTT; D gene: .; J gene: TRBJ2-3; V gene: TRBV4-3; clone size: once
CDR3 protein: CASSPVDRGTYEQYF; CDR3 DNA: TGTGCCAGCAGCCCGGTGGACAGGGGCACCTACGAGCAGTACTTC; D gene: TRBD1; J gene: TRBJ2-7; V gene: TRBV7-9; clone size: .
CDR3 protein: CSVEDWGSGASYEQYF; CDR3 DNA: TGCAGCGTTGAAGATTGGGGCAGCGGGGCCTCCTACGAGCAGTACTTC; D gene: TRBD2; J gene: TRBJ2-7; V gene: TRBV29-1; clone size: .
CDR3 protein: CASSALRGPAFF; CDR3 DNA: TGTGCCAGTAGTGCTCTCCGGGGACCAGCTTTCTTT; D gene: .; J gene: TRBJ1-1; V gene: TRBV19; clone size: .
CDR3 protein: CASSGTGNIRQPQHF; CDR3 DNA: TGTGCCAGCAGTGGGACAGGGAATATACGCCAGCCCCAGCATTTT; D gene: TRBD1; J gene: TRBJ1-5; V gene: TRBV27; clone size: .
CDR3 protein: CTSSQPGKYSNQPQHF; CDR3 DNA: TGCACCAGCAGCCAGCCAGGGAAGTATAGCAATCAGCCCCAGCATTTT; D gene: .; J gene: TRBJ1-5; V gene: TRBV1; clone size: .
CDR3 protein: CASTHWDQETQYF; CDR3 DNA: TGTGCCAGCACCCACTGGGACCAAGAGACCCAGTACTTC; D gene: .; J gene: TRBJ2-5; V gene: TRBV25-1; clone size: .
CDR3 protein: CACSAGGKNIQYF; CDR3 DNA: TGTGCCTGCTCGGCCGGAGGCAAAAACATTCAGTACTTC; D gene: .; J gene: TRBJ2-4; V gene: TRBV30; clone size: .